This entry is about one T cell receptor beta chain. From germline, CDR1 is SQVTM and CDR2 ANQGSEA. The CDR3 spans 12 residues. V was cut by 4 bases and J by 4 bases, with 10 bases left in between. The data belong to a study of CD8 T cells in ankylosing spondylitis. TCRdb re-called the 5' RACE reads through MiXCR, storing one row per CDR3 protein. Among approximately 300,000 distinct CDR3 sequences listed, 20% were seen once. The chain employs TRBV29-1 and TRBJ1-1; tentative D call: TRBD1 (5 bases). Sequencing input: blood, either unsorted or a sorted T cell fraction (not recorded which). This sequence originates from a male donor with ankylosing spondylitis or in good health (not recorded which). CDR3 sequence (DNA): TGCAGCGTTGCGGGGACGGCCACTGAAGCTTTCTTT. As protein: CSVAGTATEAFF. The whole variable domain, filled in from reference TRBV29-1 and TRBJ1-1, reads SAVISQKPSRDICQRGTSLTIQCQVDSQVTMMFWYRQQPGQSLTLIATANQGSEATYESGFVIDKFPISRPNLTFSTLTVSNMSPEDSSIYLCSVAGTATEAFFGQGTRLTVV.